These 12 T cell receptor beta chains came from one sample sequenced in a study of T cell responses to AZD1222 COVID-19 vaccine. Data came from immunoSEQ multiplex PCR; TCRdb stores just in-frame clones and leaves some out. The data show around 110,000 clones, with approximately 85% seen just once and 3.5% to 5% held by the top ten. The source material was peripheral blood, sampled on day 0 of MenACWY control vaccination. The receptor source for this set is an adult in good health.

Written as DNA, the CDR3 is TGTGCCAGCAGTTTAACAGGGGCGACCGGGGAGCTGTTTTTT. It encodes CASSLTGATGELFF. V is TRBV27 and J is TRBJ2-2; 7 positions match TRBD1. The germline gives CDR1 MNHEY, CDR2 SMNVEV (reference sequence). Trimming took 2 bases from V and 5 from J; bases not matched to a gene: 2. There are 14 residues in the CDR3.

DNA for the CDR3: TGCAGCGCGGGACTAGCGGACACCGGGGAGCTGTTTTTT. This codes for CSAGLADTGELFF. The V gene is TRBV29-1, the J gene TRBJ2-2, with 11 nucleotides matching TRBD2. The V segment lost 7 bases and the J segment 3 bases; nucleotides outside the gene matches: 1. This CDR3 contains 13 residues. Germline V CDR1 and CDR2: SQVTM, ANQGSEA.

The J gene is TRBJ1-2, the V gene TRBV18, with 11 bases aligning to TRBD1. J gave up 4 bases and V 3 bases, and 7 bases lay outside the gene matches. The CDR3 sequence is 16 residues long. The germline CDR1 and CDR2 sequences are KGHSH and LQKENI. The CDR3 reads CASSPLGQGATYGYTF. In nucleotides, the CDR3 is TGTGCCAGCTCACCCCTCGGACAGGGGGCTACCTATGGCTACACCTTC.

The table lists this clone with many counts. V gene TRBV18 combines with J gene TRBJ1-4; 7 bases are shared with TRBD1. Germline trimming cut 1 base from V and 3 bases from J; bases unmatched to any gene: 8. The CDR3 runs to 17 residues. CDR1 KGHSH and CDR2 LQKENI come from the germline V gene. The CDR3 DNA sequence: TGTGCCAGCTCACCACGGGAGGGGGCGCGAGCTAATGAAAAACTGTTTTTT. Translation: CASSPREGARANEKLFF.

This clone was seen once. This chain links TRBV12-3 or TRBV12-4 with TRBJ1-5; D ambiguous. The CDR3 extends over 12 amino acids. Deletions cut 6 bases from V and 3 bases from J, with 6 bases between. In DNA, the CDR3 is TGTGCCAGCAGCCAGCCCAATCAGCCCCAGCATTTT. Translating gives CASSQPNQPQHF.

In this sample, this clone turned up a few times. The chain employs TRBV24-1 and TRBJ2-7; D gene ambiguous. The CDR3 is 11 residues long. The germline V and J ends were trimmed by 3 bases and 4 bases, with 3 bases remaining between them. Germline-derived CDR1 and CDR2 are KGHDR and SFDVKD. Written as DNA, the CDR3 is TGTGCCACCAGTGATCTTTACGAGCAGTACTTC. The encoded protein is CATSDLYEQYF.

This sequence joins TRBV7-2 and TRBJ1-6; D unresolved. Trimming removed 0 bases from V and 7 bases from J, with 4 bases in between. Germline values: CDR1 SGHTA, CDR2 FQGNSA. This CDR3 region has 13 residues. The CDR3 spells CASSLAGNSPLHF. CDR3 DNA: TGTGCCAGCAGCTTAGCGGGGAATTCACCCCTCCACTTT.

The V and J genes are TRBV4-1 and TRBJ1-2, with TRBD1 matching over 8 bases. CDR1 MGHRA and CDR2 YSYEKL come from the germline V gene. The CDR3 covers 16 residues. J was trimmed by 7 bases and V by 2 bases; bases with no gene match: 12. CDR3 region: CASSQLRDRRRAGYTF. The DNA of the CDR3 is TGCGCCAGCAGCCAATTACGGGACAGGCGGAGGGCTGGCTACACCTTC.

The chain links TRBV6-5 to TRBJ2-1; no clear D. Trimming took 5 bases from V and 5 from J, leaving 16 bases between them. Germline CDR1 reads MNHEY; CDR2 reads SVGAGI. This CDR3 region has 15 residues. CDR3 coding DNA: TGTGCCAGCAGTCAAATGGGTGTTTCTAACAATGAGCAGTTCTTC. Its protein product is CASSQMGVSNNEQFF.

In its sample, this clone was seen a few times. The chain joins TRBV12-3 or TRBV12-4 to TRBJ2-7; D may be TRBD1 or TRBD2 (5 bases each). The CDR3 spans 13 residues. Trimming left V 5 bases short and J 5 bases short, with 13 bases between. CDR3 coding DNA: TGTGCCAGCAGTGCCGGGACCGCGGACGAGCAGTACTTC. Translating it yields CASSAGTADEQYF.

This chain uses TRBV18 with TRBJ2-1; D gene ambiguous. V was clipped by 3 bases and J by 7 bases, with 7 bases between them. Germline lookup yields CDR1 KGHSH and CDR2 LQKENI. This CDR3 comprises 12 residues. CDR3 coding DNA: TGTGCCAGCTCACCCGCCCGGAATGAGCAGTTCTTC. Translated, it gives CASSPARNEQFF.

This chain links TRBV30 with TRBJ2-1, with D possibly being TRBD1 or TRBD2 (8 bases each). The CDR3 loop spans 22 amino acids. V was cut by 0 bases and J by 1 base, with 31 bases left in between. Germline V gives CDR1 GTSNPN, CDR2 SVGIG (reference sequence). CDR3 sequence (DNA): TGTGCCTGGAGTGTAGACAGGGGCTGGGGACTAGATCCCCGTATGTCCTACAATGAGCAGTTCTTC. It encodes CAWSVDRGWGLDPRMSYNEQFF.